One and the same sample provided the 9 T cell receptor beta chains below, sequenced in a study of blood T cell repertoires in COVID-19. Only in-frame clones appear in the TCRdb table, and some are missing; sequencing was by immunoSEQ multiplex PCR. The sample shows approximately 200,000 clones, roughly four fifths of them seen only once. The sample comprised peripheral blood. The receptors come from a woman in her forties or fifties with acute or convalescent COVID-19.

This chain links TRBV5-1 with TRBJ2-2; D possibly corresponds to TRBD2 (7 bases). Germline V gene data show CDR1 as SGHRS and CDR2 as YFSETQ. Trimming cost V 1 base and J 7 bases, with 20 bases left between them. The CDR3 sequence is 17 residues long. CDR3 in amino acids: CASSLTGGGRRLGELFF. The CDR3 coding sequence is TGCGCCAGCAGCTTGACCGGCGGGGGCAGGCGGCTCGGGGAGCTGTTTTTT.

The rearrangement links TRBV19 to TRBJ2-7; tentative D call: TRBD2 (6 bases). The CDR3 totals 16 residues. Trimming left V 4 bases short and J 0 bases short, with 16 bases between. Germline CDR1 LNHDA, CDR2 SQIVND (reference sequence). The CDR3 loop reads CASSTKPSVASYEQYF. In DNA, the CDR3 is TGTGCCAGTAGTACAAAACCTAGCGTAGCCTCCTACGAGCAGTACTTC.

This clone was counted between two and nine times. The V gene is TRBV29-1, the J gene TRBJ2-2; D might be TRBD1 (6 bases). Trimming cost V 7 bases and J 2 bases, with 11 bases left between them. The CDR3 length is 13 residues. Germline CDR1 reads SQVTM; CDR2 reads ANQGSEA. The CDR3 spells CSGGTTNTGELFF. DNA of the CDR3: TGCAGCGGGGGGACAACTAACACCGGGGAGCTGTTTTTT.

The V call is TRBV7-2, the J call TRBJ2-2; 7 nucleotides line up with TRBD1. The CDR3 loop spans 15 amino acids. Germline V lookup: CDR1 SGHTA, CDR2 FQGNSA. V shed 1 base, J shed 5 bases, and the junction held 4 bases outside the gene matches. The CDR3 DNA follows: TGTGCCAGCAGCTTAGAGGGGACAGAAACCGGGGAGCTGTTTTTT. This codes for CASSLEGTETGELFF.

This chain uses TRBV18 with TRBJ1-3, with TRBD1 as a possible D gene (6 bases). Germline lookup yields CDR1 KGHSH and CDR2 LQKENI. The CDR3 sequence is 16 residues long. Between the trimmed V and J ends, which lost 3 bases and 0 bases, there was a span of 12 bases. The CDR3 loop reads CASSPQGSSSGNTIYF. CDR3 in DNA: TGTGCCAGCTCACCTCAGGGGTCGAGCTCTGGAAACACCATATATTTT.

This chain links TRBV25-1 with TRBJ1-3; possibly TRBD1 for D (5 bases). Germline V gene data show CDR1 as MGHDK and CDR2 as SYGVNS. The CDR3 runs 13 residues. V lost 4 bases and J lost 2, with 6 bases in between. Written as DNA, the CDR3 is TGTGCCAGCAGTGCGGGGGCTGGAAACACCATATATTTT. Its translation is CASSAGAGNTIYF.

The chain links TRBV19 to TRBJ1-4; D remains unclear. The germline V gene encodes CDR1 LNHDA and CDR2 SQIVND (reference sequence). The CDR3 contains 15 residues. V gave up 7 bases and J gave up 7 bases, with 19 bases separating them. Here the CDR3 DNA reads TGTGCCAGTAACAAGGAAAGAGGCACGAGTGAAAAACTGTTTTTT. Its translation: CASNKERGTSEKLFF.

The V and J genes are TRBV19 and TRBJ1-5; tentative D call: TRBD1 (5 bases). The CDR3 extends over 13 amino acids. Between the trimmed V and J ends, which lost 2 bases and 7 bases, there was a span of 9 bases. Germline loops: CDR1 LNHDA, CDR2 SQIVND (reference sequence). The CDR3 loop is CASSIWGGQPQHF. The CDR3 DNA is TGTGCCAGTAGTATATGGGGGGGGCAGCCCCAGCATTTT. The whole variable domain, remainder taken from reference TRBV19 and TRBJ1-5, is DGGITQSPKYLFRKEGQNVTLSCEQNLNHDAMYWYRQDPGQGLRLIYYSQIVNDFQKGDIAEGYSVSREKKESFPLTVTSAQKNPTAFYLCASSIWGGQPQHFGDGTRLSIL.

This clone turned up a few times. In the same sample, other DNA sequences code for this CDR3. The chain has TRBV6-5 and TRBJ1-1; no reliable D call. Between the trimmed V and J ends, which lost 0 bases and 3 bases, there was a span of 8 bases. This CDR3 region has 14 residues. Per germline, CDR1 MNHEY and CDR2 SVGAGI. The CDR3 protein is CASSYSGGHTEAFF. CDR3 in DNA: TGTGCCAGCAGTTACTCTGGCGGTCACACTGAAGCTTTCTTT.